Following are 25 T cell receptor beta chains from one sample sequenced in a study of OX40 agonist ivuxolimab in advanced cancers. Repertoires were generated with immunoSEQ multiplex PCR, while TCRdb's copy carries only in-frame clones and drops some. The sample shows 45,000 or so clones, 88% of them seen only once. The material sequenced was CD4+ or CD8+ T cells sorted from blood, taken in a trial of the OX40 agonist ivuxolimab. These receptors were collected from an adult with an advanced solid tumor such as melanoma, head and neck, liver or kidney cancer.

The chain uses TRBV28 and TRBJ1-3; 7 positions agree with TRBD1. J lost 1 base, V lost 4 bases, and 7 bases had no gene match. Per germline, CDR1 MDHEN and CDR2 SYDVKM. The CDR3 is 16 amino acids. In DNA form, the CDR3 reads TGTGCCAGCAGTTCAACAGGGGAGGGTTCTGGAAACACCATATATTTT. Translated, it gives CASSSTGEGSGNTIYF.

This chain uses TRBV30 with TRBJ1-3, with a possible D match to TRBD1 (6 bases). V dropped 7 bases and J dropped 3 bases, with 16 bases sitting between them. The CDR3 loop spans 14 amino acids. Germline lookup yields CDR1 GTSNPN and CDR2 SVGIG (reference sequence). The CDR3 sequence is CAYRDILRGNTIYF. CDR3 sequence (DNA): TGTGCCTATCGGGACATCCTCCGTGGAAACACCATATATTTT.

The chain employs TRBV11-1 and TRBJ2-7; no definite D call. The V gene lost 1 base and the J gene lost 3 bases, with 4 bases spanning the gap. Germline V CDR1 and CDR2: SGHAT, FQDESV (reference sequence). There are 12 residues in the CDR3. The CDR3 DNA follows: TGTGCCAGCAGCTTAGGAAGCTACGAGCAGTACTTC. Its protein product is CASSLGSYEQYF.

This clone was seen a few times. One end of the junction does not line up with germline, which may come from a read error. The chain carries TRBV7-7 and TRBJ2-7; TRBD2 agrees at 8 bases. CDR3 length: 13 amino acids. Germline lookup yields CDR1 SSHAT and CDR2 FNYEAQ (reference sequence). Here the CDR3 DNA reads TGTGCTAGCAGCTTAGATGCGGGGGGAGAGCAGTACTTC. Translated, it gives CASSLDAGGEQYF.

Notes on this clone: One end of the junction does not line up with germline, which may come from a read error. The chain couples TRBV5-1 to TRBJ2-7; D unclear. Germline V lookup: CDR1 SGHRS, CDR2 YFSETQ. CDR3 length equals 14 residues. For the CDR3, the DNA is TGCGCCACCGGATTCGGCAGGCAAGATTACGAGCAGTGCTTC. Its protein is CATGFGRQDYEQCF.

The V and J genes are TRBV6-1 and TRBJ2-1, with TRBD2 as a possible D gene (6 bases). The CDR3 sequence is 13 residues long. From germline, CDR1 is MNHNS and CDR2 SASEGT. The V and J ends lost 6 bases and 8 bases respectively, with 14 bases between them. CDR3 nucleotides: TGTGCCAGCAGCTTTGACGGGGGTTATGAGCAGTTCTTC. It specifies CASSFDGGYEQFF.

The genes are TRBV5-1 and TRBJ2-1; 10 positions agree with TRBD2. The germline V gene has CDR1 SGHRS and CDR2 YFSETQ. J lost 7 bases, V lost 6 bases, and 13 bases had no gene match. CDR3 length equals 16 residues. The CDR3 DNA reads TGCGCCAGCACCACTAGCGGGACATCCCAATCGAATGAGCAGTTCTTC. It codes for CASTTSGTSQSNEQFF.

CDR3 amino acids: CASSQTGVNTGELFF. The CDR3 nucleotides are TGTGCCAGCAGCCAGACAGGGGTCAACACCGGGGAGCTGTTTTTT. The gene calls are TRBV11-3 and TRBJ2-2; 8 bases are shared with TRBD1. Germline V lookup: CDR1 SGHNT, CDR2 YENEEA. The CDR3 is made up of 15 amino acids. The ends lost 5 bases at V and 2 bases at J; junction bases unmatched: 4. Based on the CDR3 plus reference TRBV11-3 and TRBJ2-2, the full variable domain is EAGVVQSPRYKIIEKKQPVAFWCNPISGHNTLYWYLQNLGQGPELLIRYENEEAVDDSQLPKDRFSAERLKGVDSTLKIQPAELGDSAVYLCASSQTGVNTGELFFGEGSRLTVL.

The V call is TRBV5-1, the J call TRBJ1-4, with D perhaps matching TRBD1 (5 bases). This CDR3 is built from 14 residues. Between the trimmed V and J ends, which lost 5 bases and 13 bases, there was a span of 21 bases. The V gene's germline CDR1 is SGHRS and CDR2 YFSETQ. CDR3 nucleotides: TGCGCCAGCAGATCCGGGACTCTGGGGGATGGACTGTTTTTT. Translated, it gives CASRSGTLGDGLFF.

This chain connects TRBV18 to TRBJ2-7, with D maybe TRBD1 (6 bases). The germline V and J ends were trimmed by 0 bases and 2 bases, with 11 bases remaining between them. The CDR3 length is 15 residues. The germline gives CDR1 KGHSH, CDR2 LQKENI. In nucleotides, the CDR3 is TGTGCCAGCTCACCACCAGCCAGGGGAGCCTACGAGCAGTACTTC. Protein product: CASSPPARGAYEQYF.

The chain carries TRBV9 and TRBJ1-2; D gene ambiguous. Trimming pared 4 bases from V and 7 bases from J, leaving 14 bases between. The CDR3 runs to 13 residues. Germline V gene lookup returns CDR1 SGDLS and CDR2 YYNGEE. The CDR3 protein is CASSPEGTSGYTF. CDR3 nucleotides: TGTGCCAGCAGCCCCGAGGGCACTAGTGGCTACACCTTC.

In this sample, this clone turned up once. The chain links TRBV28 to TRBJ2-1; 10 bases line up with TRBD2. Germline V gene lookup returns CDR1 MDHEN and CDR2 SYDVKM. This CDR3 has 16 amino acids. The J segment lost 8 bases and the V segment lost 5 bases, leaving 12 bases of the junction unmatched. The CDR3 DNA is TGTGCCAGCAGTCCAATTAGCGGGAGGCATAAGGATGAGCAGTTCTTC. Translated: CASSPISGRHKDEQFF.

This chain connects TRBV5-4 to TRBJ1-4, with D possibly TRBD1 on 5 matching bases. The germline V gene has CDR1 SGHNT and CDR2 YYREEE (reference sequence). V was cut by 1 base and J by 7 bases, with 17 bases left in between. The CDR3 is 16 amino acids. For the CDR3, the DNA is TGTGCCAGCAGCTTGAAAGTTGGGCAGGGTAGTGAAAAACTGTTTTTT. Translated, it gives CASSLKVGQGSEKLFF.

This chain joins TRBV7-3 and TRBJ1-5; unclear D gene. Germline V lookup: CDR1 SGHTA, CDR2 FQGTGA. Trimming shortened V by 2 bases and J by 9 bases, and 8 bases separated the two germline ends. This CDR3 contains 12 residues. This chain's CDR3 is CASSLLVGPQHF. The CDR3 bases are TGTGCCAGCAGCTTATTGGTCGGGCCCCAGCATTTT.

The chain carries TRBV11-1 and TRBJ2-2, with 8 bases matching TRBD2. Per the germline V gene, CDR1 is SGHAT and CDR2 is FQDESV (reference sequence). The length of the CDR3 is 17 residues. J lost 3 bases, V lost 1 base, and 7 bases had no gene match. For the CDR3, the DNA is TGTGCCAGCAGCTTAGAGCCTAGCGGGTCATACACCGGGGAGCTGTTTTTT. Encoded protein: CASSLEPSGSYTGELFF.

V and J are TRBV5-1 and TRBJ2-3; 11 nucleotides match TRBD2. The CDR3 has 16 residues. The J segment lost 3 bases and the V segment lost 5 bases, leaving 8 bases of the junction unmatched. CDR1 is SGHRS, CDR2 YFSETQ, per germline. The CDR3 region is CASRPTSGTGTDTQYF. Here the CDR3 DNA reads TGCGCCAGCAGACCGACTAGCGGGACGGGTACAGATACGCAGTATTTT.

The gene calls are TRBV5-1 and TRBJ2-4; TRBD1 or TRBD2 may be the D gene (5 bases each). V was trimmed by 0 bases and J by 0 bases, leaving 10 bases between them. The CDR3 loop spans 16 amino acids. The germline V gene encodes CDR1 SGHRS and CDR2 YFSETQ. The CDR3 DNA follows: TGCGCCAGCAGCTTGGAGGGGAGTCTAGCCAAAAACATTCAGTACTTC. Translating gives CASSLEGSLAKNIQYF.

V and J are TRBV28 and TRBJ1-2; D possibly corresponds to TRBD1 (5 bases). The ends were cut back, 7 bases at V and 3 bases at J, with 15 bases in the middle. Germline V gene lookup returns CDR1 MDHEN and CDR2 SYDVKM. This CDR3 has 14 amino acids. CDR3 protein: CASTSGEGHYGYTF. DNA of the CDR3: TGTGCCAGCACCTCTGGGGAGGGACACTATGGCTACACCTTC.

The table lists this clone with a count of one. J is TRBJ2-6 and V is TRBV2; perhaps TRBD1 as D (6 bases). The germline V gene has CDR1 SNHLY and CDR2 FYNNEI. V lost 8 bases to trimming and J lost 4 bases, with 9 bases between them. CDR3 length: 13 amino acids. In DNA form, the CDR3 reads TGTGCCAGCGGGGGCGGCGGGGCCAACGTCCTGACTTTC. Protein: CASGGGGANVLTF.

The J gene is TRBJ2-3, the V gene TRBV27, with TRBD2 matching over 9 bases. The CDR3 loop spans 17 amino acids. The J segment lost 4 bases and the V segment lost 4 bases, leaving 12 bases of the junction unmatched. Germline V lookup: CDR1 MNHEY, CDR2 SMNVEV (reference sequence). CDR3 loop: CASSSLLLAGVADTQYF. CDR3 bases: TGTGCCAGCAGTTCCCTCCTATTAGCGGGAGTAGCAGATACGCAGTATTTT.

The genes are TRBV11-2 and TRBJ2-5; 10 nucleotides line up with TRBD1. Germline-derived CDR1 and CDR2 are SGHAT and FQNNGV. Unmatched junction bases numbered 6, after V lost 3 bases and J lost 5 bases. The CDR3 runs to 15 residues. CDR3 bases: TGTGCCAGCAGCTTCCGGACAGGGGGTACTGAGACCCAGTACTTC. This sequence encodes CASSFRTGGTETQYF.

The chain uses TRBV7-2 and TRBJ2-5; D may match TRBD1 or TRBD2 (5 bases each). The germline V gene encodes CDR1 SGHTA and CDR2 FQGNSA. The CDR3 extends over 14 amino acids. V was shortened by 5 bases and J by 7 bases, with 17 bases between the two germline ends. The CDR3 reads CASSPVQMGVTQYF. As DNA, the CDR3 is TGTGCCAGCAGCCCAGTCCAGATGGGGGTGACCCAGTACTTC.

V is TRBV7-2 and J is TRBJ2-5; TRBD1 matches 8 bases. Germline V gene sequence: CDR1 SGHTA, CDR2 FQGNSA. V was pared by 5 bases and J by 4 bases, with 6 bases of the junction left unmatched. The CDR3 is 14 residues long. The CDR3 here is CASSRTGFTETQYF. In DNA form, the CDR3 reads TGTGCCAGCAGCAGGACAGGGTTCACAGAGACCCAGTACTTC.

The chain recombines TRBV27 with TRBJ1-1; D possibly corresponds to TRBD1 (5 bases). This CDR3 contains 14 residues. The germline V gene encodes CDR1 MNHEY and CDR2 SMNVEV (reference sequence). V dropped 0 bases and J dropped 5 bases, with 10 bases sitting between them. The CDR3 loop reads CASSLSQGGTEAFF. In nucleotides, the CDR3 is TGTGCCAGCAGTTTATCTCAGGGAGGGACTGAAGCTTTCTTT.

This chain links TRBV6-6 with TRBJ1-5; D is unresolved. V dropped 2 bases and J dropped 8 bases, with 7 bases sitting between them. This CDR3 has 12 amino acids. In germline, CDR1 is MNHNY, CDR2 SVGAGI (reference sequence). The CDR3 sequence: CASSYEVKPQHF. For the CDR3, the DNA is TGTGCCAGCAGTTACGAGGTCAAGCCCCAGCATTTT.